These T cell receptor beta chains were read from a single sample in a study of blood T cell repertoires in COVID-19. The method was immunoSEQ multiplex PCR; TCRdb's version includes in-frame clones alone and lacks a portion of them. The top ten clones hold approximately 6% of a sample with some 250,000 clones, around 83% of them seen once. Sequenced: peripheral blood. Receptors were obtained from a man aged 80 or over with acute or convalescent COVID-19. The CDR3 runs from the conserved cysteine through the conserved F or W. Fields, in order: clone size, J gene, V gene, D gene, CDR3 DNA, CDR3 protein. The D gene is left open where the match is weak. Size tells how often a clone was seen (once, few, many) or the class of an expanded clone, and some rows leave it out.

clone size: once; J gene: TRBJ2-7; V gene: TRBV27; D gene: NA; CDR3 DNA: TGTGCCAGCAGTCGTCGGGGATCCTACGAGCAGTACTTC; CDR3 protein: CASSRRGSYEQYF
clone size: NA; J gene: TRBJ1-1; V gene: TRBV2; D gene: TRBD1; CDR3 DNA: TGTGCCAGCAATTTACAGGGGTTGGGCACTGAAGCTTTCTTT; CDR3 protein: CASNLQGLGTEAFF
clone size: NA; J gene: TRBJ2-1; V gene: TRBV19; D gene: TRBD2; CDR3 DNA: TGTGCCAGTAGTAGGGGACTAGCAGTCTACAATGAGCAGTTCTTC; CDR3 protein: CASSRGLAVYNEQFF
clone size: NA; J gene: TRBJ1-3; V gene: TRBV5-6; D gene: NA; CDR3 DNA: TGTGCCAGCAGCTTAGGAGTTCCTGGAAACACCATATATTTT; CDR3 protein: CASSLGVPGNTIYF
clone size: NA; J gene: TRBJ2-7; V gene: TRBV5-4; D gene: TRBD1; CDR3 DNA: TGTGCCAGCAGTACGGACAGGTACGAGCAGTACTTC; CDR3 protein: CASSTDRYEQYF
clone size: NA; J gene: TRBJ1-2; V gene: TRBV28; D gene: TRBD1; CDR3 DNA: TGTGCCAGCAGTGGAACACAGGGGGTCTATGGCTACACCTTC; CDR3 protein: CASSGTQGVYGYTF
clone size: few; J gene: TRBJ2-5; V gene: TRBV27; D gene: NA; CDR3 DNA: TGTGCCAGCAGTCCCCGGTCCCAAGAGACCCAGTACTTC; CDR3 protein: CASSPRSQETQYF
clone size: NA; J gene: TRBJ2-3; V gene: TRBV6-5; D gene: NA; CDR3 DNA: TGTGCCAGCAGTTCAGGGGTCAGCACAGATACGCAGTATTTT; CDR3 protein: CASSSGVSTDTQYF
clone size: NA; J gene: TRBJ1-2; V gene: TRBV15; D gene: TRBD1; CDR3 DNA: TGTGCCACCAGGGCGGACAGGGGGGATAACTATGGCTACACCTTC; CDR3 protein: CATRADRGDNYGYTF
clone size: NA; J gene: TRBJ2-7; V gene: TRBV27; D gene: NA; CDR3 DNA: TGTGCCAGCAGACGGGGGGCGACTACCAACTACGAGCAGTACTTC; CDR3 protein: CASRRGATTNYEQYF
clone size: NA; J gene: TRBJ2-3; V gene: TRBV5-4; D gene: TRBD1; CDR3 DNA: TGTGCCAGCAAACCTACCGGGACAGCCACAGATACGCAGTATTTT; CDR3 protein: CASKPTGTATDTQYF
clone size: NA; J gene: TRBJ2-3; V gene: TRBV7-2; D gene: TRBD2; CDR3 DNA: TGTGCCAGCAGCTTATTCCGACTAGCTCGAGGAACAGATACGCAGTATTTT; CDR3 protein: CASSLFRLARGTDTQYF
clone size: NA; J gene: TRBJ2-3; V gene: TRBV21-1; D gene: NA; CDR3 DNA: TGTGCCAGCAGCAAAATCGAACTAGACCGGCATAGCACAGATACGCAGTATTTT; CDR3 protein: CASSKIELDRHSTDTQYF
clone size: NA; J gene: TRBJ2-2; V gene: TRBV6-2/TRBV6-3; D gene: NA; CDR3 DNA: TGTGCCAGCAGCCTACTAGCGGGACAGGGCGGGGAGCTGTTTTTT; CDR3 protein: CASSLLAGQGGELFF
clone size: NA; J gene: TRBJ1-5; V gene: TRBV30; D gene: TRBD1; CDR3 DNA: TGTGCCTGGGGCCGACAGGGAAATTACAATCAGCCCCAGCATTTT; CDR3 protein: CAWGRQGNYNQPQHF
clone size: NA; J gene: TRBJ2-7; V gene: TRBV5-1; D gene: TRBD1; CDR3 DNA: TGCGCCAGCAGCTTCTGGGACAGTTCCTACGAGCAGTACTTC; CDR3 protein: CASSFWDSSYEQYF
clone size: once; J gene: TRBJ2-1; V gene: TRBV20-1; D gene: TRBD2; CDR3 DNA: TGCAGTGCTAGTTGGGGGGAGGGAGGTGGTGAGCAGTTCTTC; CDR3 protein: CSASWGEGGGEQFF
clone size: NA; J gene: TRBJ2-3; V gene: TRBV6-5; D gene: TRBD2; CDR3 DNA: TGTGCCAGCAGTTCTAGCGGGAGGGCCACAGATACGCAGTATTTT; CDR3 protein: CASSSSGRATDTQYF
clone size: once; J gene: TRBJ2-3; V gene: TRBV29-1; D gene: NA; CDR3 DNA: TGCAGCGTAGATTCGGGCACAGATACGCAGTATTTT; CDR3 protein: CSVDSGTDTQYF
clone size: NA; J gene: TRBJ2-5; V gene: TRBV30; D gene: NA; CDR3 DNA: TGTGCCTGGAGTGGGTTAGGACTTGGGCAAGAGACCCAGTACTTC; CDR3 protein: CAWSGLGLGQETQYF
clone size: NA; J gene: TRBJ2-1; V gene: TRBV2; D gene: NA; CDR3 DNA: TGTGCCAGCAGTGAAGCCGGGGGGCTGGGAAATGAGCAGTTCTTC; CDR3 protein: CASSEAGGLGNEQFF
clone size: NA; J gene: TRBJ2-1; V gene: TRBV2; D gene: NA; CDR3 DNA: TGTGCCAGCACCCCCCACAGCGGGCCGACGGATGAGCAGTTCTTC; CDR3 protein: CASTPHSGPTDEQFF
clone size: NA; J gene: TRBJ1-1; V gene: TRBV19; D gene: NA; CDR3 DNA: TGTGCCAGTAGTATCAGGGGCGTGGACACTGAAGCTTTCTTT; CDR3 protein: CASSIRGVDTEAFF